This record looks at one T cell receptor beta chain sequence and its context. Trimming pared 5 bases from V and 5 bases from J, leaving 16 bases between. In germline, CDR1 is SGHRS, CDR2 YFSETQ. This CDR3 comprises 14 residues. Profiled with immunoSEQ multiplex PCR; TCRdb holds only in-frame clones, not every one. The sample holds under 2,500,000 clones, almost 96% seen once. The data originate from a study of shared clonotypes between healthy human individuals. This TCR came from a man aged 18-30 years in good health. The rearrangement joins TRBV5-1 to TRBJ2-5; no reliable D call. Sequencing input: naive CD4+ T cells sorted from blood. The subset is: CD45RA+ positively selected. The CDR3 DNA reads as TGCGCCAGCAGTTTGAGCTTAGAAGGCGAGACCCAGTACTTC. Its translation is CASSLSLEGETQYF.